This T cell receptor beta chain derives from a study of Ad26.COV2.S vaccination and SARS-CoV-2 variants. The protocol was immunoSEQ multiplex PCR, while the TCRdb copy is restricted to in-frame clones and leaves out a portion. The sample holds roughly 460,000 clones; nearly 90% are singletons and the top ten take about 1.5%. The CDR3 has 14 residues. The germline gives CDR1 MDHEN, CDR2 SYDVKM. After removal of 1 base from V and 4 bases from J, the junction contained 2 bases not matched to a gene. Comment on this clone: Its antigen remains unknown.

As to treatment: some 19 received Ad26.COV2.S at low or high dose, single or two shots; a few received placebo; per-sample allocation not given. Sampling occurred on day 63 after the first vaccine or placebo injection. Study-level points and caveats: The breadth of spike-specific CD8+ and CD4+ T cell responses after vaccination was reportedly substantial.

The clonotype comes from a person aged 18 to 59 who received the Ad26.COV2.S COVID-19 vaccine or a placebo. The rearrangement uses TRBV28 and TRBJ1-2; 8 bases map to TRBD1. Material: peripheral blood, obtained in a trial of Ad26.COV2.S vaccine versus placebo. In DNA, the CDR3 is TGTGCCAGCAGTTTATCCGGACAGGGCTATGGCTACACCTTC. It translates to CASSLSGQGYGYTF.